These T cell receptor beta chains were read from a single sample in a study of regulatory T cells in long-lasting Graves disease. TCRdb re-called the multiplex PCR reads with MiXCR, one entry per CDR3 protein. The table includes about 430,000 distinct CDR3 sequences, about 15% detected once. This sample was shared with a second study, whose subject was T cells in Graves' hyperthyroidism and ophthalmopathy.

The sample here was peripheral blood mononuclear cells (PBMCs), taken at new diagnosis, from a patient treated with antithyroid drugs. These receptors came from a woman between 40 and 55 years old with Graves disease. The CDR3 runs from the conserved cysteine through the conserved F or W. D genes are given only for firm matches. Not every row has a clone size; where given, it reads once, few, many or a size class.

TRBJ2-1,many,TRBD2,TRBV4-3,CASSSRPSGSYNEQFF,TGCGCCAGCAGCTCCCGTCCTAGCGGCTCCTACAATGAGCAGTTCTTC
TRBJ2-7,many,TRBD2,TRBV12-3/TRBV12-4,CASSGRPGLAGAGDYEQYF,TGTGCCAGCAGCGGACGACCGGGACTAGCGGGAGCTGGGGATTACGAGCAGTACTTC
TRBJ1-2,.,TRBD1,TRBV10-2,CASSELQGAEGYTF,TGCGCCAGCAGTGAGTTACAGGGGGCAGAAGGCTACACCTTC
TRBJ2-1,.,.,TRBV6-1,CASSQWPSSYNEQFF,TGTGCCAGCAGTCAGTGGCCCAGCTCCTACAATGAGCAGTTCTTC
TRBJ1-5,few,.,TRBV12-3/TRBV12-4,CASRRTEMGPQHF,TGTGCCAGCAGGAGGACGGAGATGGGGCCCCAGCATTTT
TRBJ2-6,many,.,TRBV12-3/TRBV12-4,CASSLLGSGANVLTF,TGTGCCAGCAGTTTATTAGGGTCTGGGGCCAACGTCCTGACTTTC
TRBJ2-2,many,TRBD2,TRBV20-1,CSASMILAGGPVTGELFF,TGCAGTGCTAGTATGATCCTAGCGGGAGGGCCGGTCACCGGGGAGCTGTTTTTT
TRBJ1-2,many,.,TRBV2,CASGGHGEGYTF,TGTGCCAGCGGGGGTCACGGGGAAGGCTACACCTTC
TRBJ1-2,few,TRBD1,TRBV28,CASSGRTGGHGYTF,TGTGCCAGCAGTGGACGGACAGGGGGCCATGGCTACACCTTC
TRBJ2-5,many,.,TRBV12-3/TRBV12-4,CASSSLAWRNQETQYF,TGTGCCAGTTCGTCCCTGGCGTGGCGCAATCAAGAGACCCAGTACTTC
TRBJ1-2,few,.,TRBV5-5,CASSPGGGTRYGYTF,TGTGCCAGCAGCCCTGGTGGGGGAACGCGGTATGGCTACACCTTC
TRBJ2-1,many,TRBD2,TRBV7-9,CASSLSGSSNEQFF,TGTGCCAGCAGCTTAAGCGGGAGCTCTAATGAGCAGTTCTTC
TRBJ2-7,few,TRBD2,TRBV5-1,CASSPGLVREQYF,TGCGCCAGCAGCCCCGGACTAGTGCGGGAGCAGTACTTC
TRBJ2-5,many,.,TRBV11-2,CASSLEQETQYF,TGTGCCAGCAGCTTGGAACAAGAGACCCAGTACTTC
TRBJ1-1,.,TRBD1,TRBV20-1,CSADDRGPMNTEAFF,TGCAGTGCTGATGACAGGGGGCCGATGAACACTGAAGCTTTCTTT
TRBJ2-2,many,TRBD2,TRBV6-5,CASSYGLAGAGGELFF,TGTGCCAGCAGTTATGGCCTAGCGGGAGCCGGCGGGGAGCTGTTTTTT
TRBJ1-1,.,.,TRBV12-3/TRBV12-4,CASIFGNTEAFF,TGTGCCAGCATCTTTGGGAACACTGAAGCTTTCTTT
TRBJ2-1,.,.,TRBV6-5,CASSYNAQDNEQFF,TGTGCCAGCAGTTACAACGCACAGGACAATGAGCAGTTCTTC
TRBJ2-7,many,.,TRBV27,CASSLHDSYEQYF,TGTGCCAGCAGTTTACATGACAGTTACGAGCAGTACTTC
TRBJ2-1,few,TRBD2,TRBV6-2/TRBV6-3,CASLGREGSNEQFF,TGTGCCAGCCTTGGACGGGAGGGTAGCAATGAGCAGTTCTTC
TRBJ1-1,few,TRBD1,TRBV28,CASKGQLMNTEAFF,TGTGCCAGCAAGGGACAGCTAATGAACACTGAAGCTTTCTTT
TRBJ2-7,many,TRBD2,TRBV27,CASSPTGTIYEQYF,TGTGCCAGCAGTCCAACTGGGACTATCTACGAGCAGTACTTC
TRBJ2-1,many,TRBD2,TRBV10-3,CAAGLAGPREQFF,TGTGCCGCGGGCCTAGCGGGACCCAGGGAGCAGTTCTTC
TRBJ2-1,many,TRBD1,TRBV7-2,CASSLVTGTGDEQFF,TGTGCCAGCAGCTTAGTAACCGGGACAGGGGATGAGCAGTTCTTC
TRBJ2-6,many,.,TRBV12-5,CASGLFSWANVLTF,TGTGCTAGTGGTTTGTTTTCTTGGGCCAACGTCCTGACTTTC
TRBJ2-7,many,.,TRBV9,CASSVGQANEQYF,TGTGCCAGCAGCGTAGGGCAGGCAAACGAGCAGTACTTC
TRBJ2-4,many,TRBD1,TRBV6-1,CASSGTTGGGIQYF,TGTGCCAGCAGTGGTACGACAGGGGGCGGCATTCAGTACTTC
TRBJ1-2,many,TRBD1,TRBV6-2/TRBV6-3,CASSRTGANYGYTF,TGTGCCAGCAGTCGGACAGGCGCTAACTATGGCTACACCTTC
TRBJ2-1,many,TRBD2,TRBV12-5,CASGLPPGLVAGVDSYNEQFF,TGTGCTAGTGGTTTGCCCCCGGGACTCGTGGCGGGGGTAGACTCCTACAATGAGCAGTTCTTC
TRBJ1-2,many,TRBD1,TRBV13,CASSVRGQGANYGYTF,TGTGCCAGCAGCGTTAGGGGACAGGGGGCTAACTATGGCTACACCTTC
TRBJ1-5,many,.,TRBV11-2,CASSLDQTDSQPQHF,TGTGCCAGCAGCTTAGATCAGACAGATAGTCAGCCCCAGCATTTT
TRBJ2-3,many,TRBD2,TRBV20-1,CSASVSGSESDTQYF,TGCAGTGCTAGTGTAAGCGGGAGTGAGTCAGATACGCAGTATTTT
TRBJ2-1,many,.,TRBV29-1,CSVEPQGQFF,TGCAGCGTTGAGCCCCAGGGACAGTTCTTC
TRBJ2-2,many,TRBD2,TRBV12-3/TRBV12-4,CASSFLAGAGGELFF,TGTGCCAGCAGTTTCCTAGCGGGAGCCGGCGGGGAGCTGTTTTTT
TRBJ2-3,many,.,TRBV6-2/TRBV6-3,CASSPGSSTDTQYF,TGTGCCAGCTCTCCAGGCTCTAGCACAGATACGCAGTATTTT
TRBJ2-1,many,TRBD1,TRBV9,CASSGSGGQSSYNEQFF,TGTGCCAGCAGCGGGTCAGGGGGCCAGAGCTCCTACAATGAGCAGTTCTTC
TRBJ2-1,many,.,TRBV29-1,CSVRDGSYNEQFF,TGCAGCGTTAGGGACGGCTCCTACAATGAGCAGTTCTTC
TRBJ1-2,few,.,TRBV6-1,CASSLSDNYGYTF,TGTGCCAGCAGCCTCAGTGATAACTATGGCTACACCTTC
TRBJ2-1,many,TRBD2,TRBV11-2,CASSSLYPWVAGENNEQFF,TGTGCCAGCAGCTCCCTCTACCCCTGGGTAGCGGGAGAGAACAATGAGCAGTTCTTC
TRBJ1-4,once,.,TRBV2,CASSDHATGGEKLFF,TGTGCCAGCAGTGACCACGCGACAGGTGGGGAAAAACTGTTTTTT
TRBJ2-3,many,TRBD1,TRBV28,CATRQGRFPDTQYF,TGTGCCACCAGACAGGGTCGGTTTCCAGATACGCAGTATTTT
TRBJ2-1,.,TRBD2,TRBV20-1,CSVTGLAGGNEQFF,TGCAGTGTTACTGGACTAGCGGGAGGCAATGAGCAGTTCTTC
TRBJ1-1,few,.,TRBV29-1,CSVYTNTEAFF,TGCAGCGTCTACACTAACACTGAAGCTTTCTTT
TRBJ1-1,many,.,TRBV11-2,CASSLAPSSPEAFF,TGTGCCAGCAGCTTAGCCCCTTCCAGCCCTGAAGCTTTCTTT
TRBJ1-1,.,.,TRBV11-2,CASSDLEAARSESTEAFF,TGTGCCAGCAGCGACTTAGAGGCAGCCCGATCCGAGAGCACTGAAGCTTTCTTT
TRBJ2-7,many,TRBD1,TRBV20-1,CSAQTSGQGIYEQYF,TGCAGTGCTCAAACCTCGGGACAGGGGATTTACGAGCAGTACTTC
TRBJ1-1,few,.,TRBV7-9,CASSLAPGTTEAFF,TGTGCCAGCAGCTTAGCCCCGGGGACTACTGAAGCTTTCTTT
TRBJ2-2,few,TRBD2,TRBV12-5,CASGLASGTIRTGELFF,TGTGCTAGTGGTTTGGCCTCGGGGACTATCCGCACCGGGGAGCTGTTTTTT
TRBJ1-3,.,.,TRBV25-1,CASSEFLEGRGNTIYF,TGTGCCAGCAGTGAATTCCTTGAAGGGCGAGGAAACACCATATATTTT
TRBJ2-3,.,.,TRBV27,CASSFHSAADTQYF,TGTGCCAGCAGTTTTCACTCCGCGGCAGATACGCAGTATTTT
TRBJ2-7,.,TRBD2,TRBV10-2,CASSGVAGVYEQYF,TGCGCCAGCAGTGGAGTAGCGGGAGTCTACGAGCAGTACTTC
TRBJ2-3,.,TRBD2,TRBV19,CASSIKVGGGLSDTQYF,TGTGCCAGTAGTATCAAAGTTGGCGGGGGGCTATCTGATACGCAGTATTTT
TRBJ2-2,.,.,TRBV6-1,CASSFRGFTGELFF,TGTGCCAGCAGCTTCAGGGGTTTCACCGGGGAGCTGTTTTTT
TRBJ2-5,.,.,TRBV19,CASSIGVRQGQGTQYF,TGTGCCAGTAGTATAGGTGTACGGCAGGGGCAAGGGACCCAGTACTTC
TRBJ2-7,many,TRBD2,TRBV10-3,CAITSGRRYEQYF,TGTGCCATTACTAGCGGGAGGAGGTACGAGCAGTACTTC
TRBJ2-7,many,TRBD2,TRBV6-1,CASRGVASGSYEQYF,TGTGCCAGCAGGGGGGTAGCTAGCGGGAGCTACGAGCAGTACTTC
TRBJ2-3,few,TRBD1,TRBV19,CASSMWGTGDTQYF,TGTGCCAGTAGTATGTGGGGGACAGGAGATACGCAGTATTTT